The 21 T cell receptor beta chains below all came from one sample that was sequenced in a study of cytomegalovirus exposure and HLA in healthy donors. 13 Jbeta primers and 60 Vbeta primers were used for the PCR. TCRdb keeps only in-frame clones here, not all; method: immunoSEQ multiplex PCR. Of approximately 140,000 clones in the sample, 60% to 85% were seen once. Material: PBMCs. The receptors stem from a male donor in good health and CMV-seronegative.

This clone was found once. The rearrangement links TRBV7-6 to TRBJ1-1, with D unclear. CDR3 length: 15 residues. Trimming took 2 bases from V and 0 from J, leaving 10 bases between them. Germline lookup yields CDR1 SGHVS and CDR2 FNYEAQ. CDR3 amino acids: CASSLFPSLNTEAFF. In DNA form, the CDR3 reads TGTGCCAGCAGCTTATTCCCTAGCCTGAACACTGAAGCTTTCTTT. Filled out from reference TRBV7-6 and TRBJ1-1, the complete variable domain reads GAGVSQSPRYKVTKRGQDVALRCDPISGHVSLYWYRQALGQGPEFLTYFNYEAQQDKSGLPNDRFSAERPEGSISTLTIQRTEQRDSAMYRCASSLFPSLNTEAFFGQGTRLTVV.

The J gene is TRBJ1-6, the V gene TRBV19; D gene ambiguous. V shed 1 base and J shed 11 bases, with 9 bases lying between them. Germline-derived CDR1 and CDR2 are LNHDA and SQIVND (reference sequence). The CDR3 sequence is 13 residues long. CDR3 nucleotide sequence: TGTGCCAGTAGTATAGGTCGGGAACCACCCCTCCACTTT. It codes for CASSIGREPPLHF.

V and J are TRBV13 and TRBJ2-3; 8 bases are shared with TRBD2. V lost 5 bases and J lost 8; bases outside the gene matches: 15. CDR1 PRHDT and CDR2 FYEKMQ come from the germline V gene (reference sequence). CDR3 length equals 16 residues. CDR3 nucleotides: TGTGCCAGCAGCCAGAGAGCCAGCGGGGGTCCGAGTACGCAGTATTTT. As protein: CASSQRASGGPSTQYF.

This rearrangement joins TRBV4-1 to TRBJ2-7, with a possible D match to TRBD2 (6 bases). V lost 7 bases and J 1 base, leaving 20 bases between the germline ends. This CDR3 region has 16 residues. Germline V gives CDR1 MGHRA, CDR2 YSYEKL. DNA of the CDR3: TGCGCCAGCACCCCGGCTTGGGTCGGGGGATCCTACGAGCAGTACTTC. Translated: CASTPAWVGGSYEQYF.

The chain couples TRBV9 to TRBJ2-1, with D unclear. The CDR3 covers 12 residues. Between the trimmed V and J ends, which lost 4 bases and 0 bases, there was a span of 2 bases. Germline V gene sequence: CDR1 SGDLS, CDR2 YYNGEE. This CDR3 is CASSYSYNEQFF. Written as DNA, the CDR3 is TGTGCCAGCAGCTACTCCTACAATGAGCAGTTCTTC.

The V and J genes are TRBV19 and TRBJ2-7; TRBD1 matches at 7 bases. The CDR3 has 14 residues. Germline V lookup: CDR1 LNHDA, CDR2 SQIVND (reference sequence). V lost 4 bases and J lost 4; bases outside the gene matches: 7. The CDR3 DNA reads TGTGCCAGTAGTACAGGGACAGTCCAATACGAGCAGTACTTC. It codes for CASSTGTVQYEQYF.

This chain uses TRBV9 with TRBJ1-5; possibly TRBD1 for D (6 bases). Trimming took 3 bases from V and 7 from J, leaving 17 bases between them. Germline lookup yields CDR1 SGDLS and CDR2 YYNGEE. This CDR3 spans 15 amino acids. The CDR3 sequence is CASSANDGQLQPQHF. The CDR3 DNA reads TGTGCCAGCAGCGCAAACGACGGACAGTTGCAGCCCCAGCATTTT. Combining the CDR3 with reference TRBV9 and TRBJ1-5 gives the whole variable domain DSGVTQTPKHLITATGQRVTLRCSPRSGDLSVYWYQQSLDQGLQFLIQYYNGEERAKGNILERFSAQQFPDLHSELNLSSLELGDSALYFCASSANDGQLQPQHFGDGTRLSIL.

The V and J genes are TRBV27 and TRBJ2-2; a possible D gene is TRBD2 (7 bases). The CDR3 has 16 residues. V was pared by 0 bases and J by 5 bases, with 13 bases between. CDR1 and CDR2 (germline): MNHEY, SMNVEV (reference sequence). CDR3 nucleotide sequence: TGTGCCAGCAGTTTATCGGGGGGGCTTCTGACCGGGGAGCTGTTTTTT. Encoded protein: CASSLSGGLLTGELFF.

The V and J genes are TRBV6-6 and TRBJ2-7, with D possibly TRBD2 on 5 matching bases. Germline V gives CDR1 MNHNY, CDR2 SVGAGI (reference sequence). The germline V and J ends were trimmed by 4 bases and 0 bases, with 10 bases remaining between them. The CDR3 extends over 14 amino acids. The CDR3 reads CASSWERNSYEQYF. The CDR3 coding sequence is TGTGCCAGCAGTTGGGAGCGGAACTCCTACGAGCAGTACTTC.

V is TRBV5-6 and J is TRBJ1-2, with D possibly TRBD1 on 6 matching bases. CDR1 and CDR2 from the germline V gene are SGHDT and YYEEEE. The CDR3 runs 14 residues. The V end was cut by 5 bases, the J end by 1 base, with 12 bases between. The CDR3 DNA reads as TGTGCCAGCAGAATAACAGGGAATAACTATGGCTACACCTTC. It translates to CASRITGNNYGYTF.

The V and J genes are TRBV2 and TRBJ2-2, with 11 bases matching TRBD1. Unmatched junction bases numbered 11, after V lost 1 base and J lost 4 bases. Germline V gene sequence: CDR1 SNHLY, CDR2 FYNNEI. The CDR3 totals 19 residues. The CDR3 loop is CASSEGRTGGSLFTGELFF. The DNA of the CDR3 is TGTGCCAGCAGTGAAGGGAGGACAGGGGGCTCCCTTTTCACCGGGGAGCTGTTTTTT.

The chain carries TRBV5-1 and TRBJ2-7; TRBD1 aligns across 10 bases. V was pared by 0 bases and J by 2 bases, with 2 bases of the junction left unmatched. Per germline, CDR1 SGHRS and CDR2 YFSETQ. The CDR3 loop spans 15 amino acids. The CDR3 DNA sequence: TGCGCCAGCAGCTTGGAAGGGACAGGGGCCTACGAGCAGTACTTC. Protein: CASSLEGTGAYEQYF.

The gene calls are TRBV4-1 and TRBJ2-7; TRBD2 matches 9 bases. Unmatched junction bases numbered 11, after V lost 1 base and J lost 7 bases. The CDR3 has 16 amino acids. CDR1 is MGHRA and CDR2 is YSYEKL in the germline V gene. In DNA form, the CDR3 reads TGCGCCAGCAGCCAAGTGTATTTAGCGGGAGAAAGGGAGCAGTACTTC. Protein sequence: CASSQVYLAGEREQYF.

The V gene is TRBV6-5, the J gene TRBJ1-3, with D maybe TRBD1 (5 bases). Trimming stripped 8 bases from V and 0 bases from J, with 11 bases between. The germline V gene has CDR1 MNHEY and CDR2 SVGAGI. The CDR3 runs to 14 residues. In DNA form, the CDR3 reads TGTGCCAGCCAGCGGGACTTCTCTGGAAACACCATATATTTT. Translation gives CASQRDFSGNTIYF.

Concerning this clone itself: The junction departs from the called germline gene at one end, perhaps through a read error. The chain carries TRBV7-7 and TRBJ2-2; D is unresolved. CDR3 size: 13 residues. Germline values: CDR1 SSHAT, CDR2 FNYEAQ (reference sequence). For the CDR3, the DNA is TGTGCTAGCAGCTTAGGGTCGGTCGGGGAGCTGTTTTTT. This translates into CASSLGSVGELFF.

This chain connects TRBV2 to TRBJ2-7, with 8 bases matching TRBD1. Per germline, CDR1 SNHLY and CDR2 FYNNEI. Germline trimming cut 4 bases from V and 5 bases from J; bases unmatched to any gene: 16. CDR3 length: 17 residues. CDR3 sequence (DNA): TGTGCCAGCAGTGGGCCATCCGGGACAGGACTTGTCGACGAGCAGTACTTC. It specifies CASSGPSGTGLVDEQYF.

This clone appeared once. At one boundary the junction diverges from the germline segment, which might be a read error. V gene TRBV4-1 combines with J gene TRBJ1-5, with 7 bases aligning to TRBD1. This CDR3 has 17 residues. In germline, CDR1 is MGHRA, CDR2 YSYEKL. CDR3 coding DNA: TGCGCCAGCCGCCAAACCTTCTTGGGACAGCGCAATCAGCCCCAGCATTTT. It yields the protein CASRQTFLGQRNQPQHF.

This chain connects TRBV4-3 to TRBJ2-3; D may be TRBD1 (6 bases). Trimming cost V 3 bases and J 0 bases, with 16 bases left between them. The CDR3 loop spans 17 amino acids. From germline, CDR1 is LGHNA and CDR2 YSLEER. The DNA for the CDR3 is TGCGCCAGCAGCCAGGAAACCGGGACAACGAGCACAGATACGCAGTATTTT. This encodes CASSQETGTTSTDTQYF.

The chain is built from TRBV5-1 and TRBJ1-1; tentative D call: TRBD1 (6 bases). Looked up from germline, CDR1 is SGHRS and CDR2 is YFSETQ. The CDR3 spans 14 residues. The germline V and J ends were trimmed by 4 bases and 1 base, with 11 bases remaining between them. The CDR3 DNA reads as TGCGCCAGCAGCCCCCGGGGGGCGAACACTGAAGCTTTCTTT. Its protein product is CASSPRGANTEAFF.

This sequence joins TRBV5-1 and TRBJ2-6; TRBD1 matches at 8 bases. The V gene end was trimmed by 1 base and the J gene end by 8 bases; junction bases not matched to a gene: 14. This CDR3 comprises 18 residues. Per germline, CDR1 SGHRS and CDR2 YFSETQ. The CDR3 sequence: CASSLTGGSLLGTNVLTF. CDR3 nucleotides: TGCGCCAGCAGCTTGACAGGGGGGAGCCTTTTAGGGACCAACGTCCTGACTTTC.

V usage is TRBV2 and J usage is TRBJ1-3; TRBD1 matches 7 bases. The V gene end was trimmed by 2 bases and the J gene end by 2 bases; junction bases not matched to a gene: 3. CDR1 is SNHLY, CDR2 FYNNEI, per germline. The CDR3 length is 15 residues. CDR3 in amino acids: CASSESRGAGNTIYF. Written as DNA, the CDR3 is TGTGCCAGCAGTGAAAGCAGGGGGGCTGGAAACACCATATATTTT.